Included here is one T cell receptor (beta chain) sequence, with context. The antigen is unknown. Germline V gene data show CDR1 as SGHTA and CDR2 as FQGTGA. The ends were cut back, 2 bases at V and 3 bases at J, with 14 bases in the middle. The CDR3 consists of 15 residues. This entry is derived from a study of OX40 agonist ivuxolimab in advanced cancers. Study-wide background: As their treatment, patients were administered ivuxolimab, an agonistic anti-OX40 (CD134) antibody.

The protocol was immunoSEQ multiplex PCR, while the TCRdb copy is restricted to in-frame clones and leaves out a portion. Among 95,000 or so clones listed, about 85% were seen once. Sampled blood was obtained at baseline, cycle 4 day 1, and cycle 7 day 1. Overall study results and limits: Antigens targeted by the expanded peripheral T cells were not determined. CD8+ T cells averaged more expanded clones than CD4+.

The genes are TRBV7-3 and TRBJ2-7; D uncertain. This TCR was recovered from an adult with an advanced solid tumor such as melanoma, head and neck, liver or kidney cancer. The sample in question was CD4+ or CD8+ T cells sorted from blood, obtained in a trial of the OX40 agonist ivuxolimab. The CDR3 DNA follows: TGTGCCAGCAGCTTATTTGCCGGGTCCAACTACGAGCAGTACTTC. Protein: CASSLFAGSNYEQYF.